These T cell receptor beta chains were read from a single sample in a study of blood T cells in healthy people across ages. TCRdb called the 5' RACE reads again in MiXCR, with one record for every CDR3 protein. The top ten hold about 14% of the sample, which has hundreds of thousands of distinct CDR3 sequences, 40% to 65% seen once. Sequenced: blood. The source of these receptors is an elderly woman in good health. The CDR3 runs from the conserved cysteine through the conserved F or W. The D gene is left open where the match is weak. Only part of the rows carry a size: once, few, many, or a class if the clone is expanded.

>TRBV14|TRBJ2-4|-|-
TGTGCCAGCAGCCCCTCCCGGGGGCACTACAATGAGCAGTACTTC
CASSPSRGHYNEQYF
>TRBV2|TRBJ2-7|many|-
TGTGCCAGCAGTGAACATGGGGCCTACGAGCAGTACTTC
CASSEHGAYEQYF
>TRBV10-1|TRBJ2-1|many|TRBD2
TGCGCCAGCAGTAAACTAGCGGGAGTGGTTGAGCAGTTCTTC
CASSKLAGVVEQFF
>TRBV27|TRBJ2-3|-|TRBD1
TGTGCCAGCAGTCAACGGACAGGGGCAGATACGCAGTATTTT
CASSQRTGADTQYF
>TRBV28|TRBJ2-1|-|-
TGTGCCAGCCGTCTCCCGTCGGTCTACAATGAGCAGTTCTTC
CASRLPSVYNEQFF
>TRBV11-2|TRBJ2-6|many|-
TGTGCCAGCAGCACCATCAGGCGGTACTCTGGGGCCAACGTCCTGACTTTC
CASSTIRRYSGANVLTF
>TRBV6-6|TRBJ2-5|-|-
TGTGCCAGCAGTTACAGGGCCGGAGGGGAGACCCAGTACTTC
CASSYRAGGETQYF
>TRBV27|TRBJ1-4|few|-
TGTGCCAGCAGTCCCCTGGGGAGGCCCAATGAAAAACTGTTTTTT
CASSPLGRPNEKLFF
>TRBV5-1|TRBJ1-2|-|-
TGCGCCAGCAGCTTGCAGTCGAATAACTATGGCTACACCTTC
CASSLQSNNYGYTF
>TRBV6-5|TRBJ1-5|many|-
TGTGCCAGCAGTCCCCGAGAGGATCAGCCCCAGCATTTT
CASSPREDQPQHF
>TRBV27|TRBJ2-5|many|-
TGTGCCAGCAGTTTCAGAAATCGGGAGACCCAGTACTTC
CASSFRNRETQYF
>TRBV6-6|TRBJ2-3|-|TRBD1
TGTGCCAGCCCCGCCAGAAGGAAGGGGGCAAGCACAGATACGCAGTATTTT
CASPARRKGASTDTQYF
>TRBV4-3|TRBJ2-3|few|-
TGCGCCAGCAGCCACACCATCATCCGGGACACGACGGCGGATACGCAGTATTTT
CASSHTIIRDTTADTQYF
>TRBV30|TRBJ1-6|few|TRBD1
TGTGCCTGGAGTGCCGGACAGGGGGATTCACCCCTCCACTTT
CAWSAGQGDSPLHF
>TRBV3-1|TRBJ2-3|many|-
TGTGCCAGCAGCCAAGAGGGGGCCATTGGAGATACGCAGTATTTT
CASSQEGAIGDTQYF
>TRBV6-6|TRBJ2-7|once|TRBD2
TGTGCCAGCAGGCCGGGAGGCGGAGAGCAGTACTTC
CASRPGGGEQYF
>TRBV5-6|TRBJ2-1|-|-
TGTGCCAGCAGCTCACTTGGGGGGTCAATCCTTAGGAATGAGCAGTTCTTC
CASSSLGGSILRNEQFF
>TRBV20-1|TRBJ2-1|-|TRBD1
TGCAGTGCTAGAGCGGGACAGCATGAGCAGTTCTTC
CSARAGQHEQFF
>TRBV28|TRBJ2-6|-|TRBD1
TGTGCCAGCAGTCGGGACAGGGTTGGGGCCAACGTCCTGACTTTC
CASSRDRVGANVLTF
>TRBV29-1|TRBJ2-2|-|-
TGCAGCGTCTCTCGGGCAGGGGAAACCGGGGAGCTGTTTTTT
CSVSRAGETGELFF
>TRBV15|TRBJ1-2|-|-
TGTGCCGCCAGCAGAGCCGTCAGCCCCCATGGCTACACCTTC
CAASRAVSPHGYTF
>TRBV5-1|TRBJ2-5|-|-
TGCGCCACCACACTCGGCCTCTGGCGCCAAACCCAAGAGACCCAGTACTTC
CATTLGLWRQTQETQYF
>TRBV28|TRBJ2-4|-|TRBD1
TGTGCCAGCAGGGCAAGGGGGCTTGGGAACATTCAGTACTTC
CASRARGLGNIQYF
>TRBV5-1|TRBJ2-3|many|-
TGCGCCAGCACCGAGGAGGGGACGAGTGCAGATACGCAGTATTTT
CASTEEGTSADTQYF
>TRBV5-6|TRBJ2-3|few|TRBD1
TGTGCCAGCAGCAAGGGACAGAGCACAGATACGCAGTATTTT
CASSKGQSTDTQYF